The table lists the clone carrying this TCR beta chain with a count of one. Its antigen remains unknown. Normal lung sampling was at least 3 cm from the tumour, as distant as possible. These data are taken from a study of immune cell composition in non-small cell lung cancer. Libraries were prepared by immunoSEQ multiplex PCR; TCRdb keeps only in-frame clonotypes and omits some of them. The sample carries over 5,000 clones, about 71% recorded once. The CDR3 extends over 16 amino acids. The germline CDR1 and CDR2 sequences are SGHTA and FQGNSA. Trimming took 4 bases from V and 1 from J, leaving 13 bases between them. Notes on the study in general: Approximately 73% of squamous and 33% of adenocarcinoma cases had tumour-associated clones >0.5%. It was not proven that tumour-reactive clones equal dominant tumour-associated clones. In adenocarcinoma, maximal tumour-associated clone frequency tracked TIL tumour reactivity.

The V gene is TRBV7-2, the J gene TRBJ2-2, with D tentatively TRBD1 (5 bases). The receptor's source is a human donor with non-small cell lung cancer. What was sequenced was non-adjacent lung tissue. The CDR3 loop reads CASSSRLQENTGELFF. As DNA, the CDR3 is TGTGCCAGCAGCTCACGGTTACAGGAGAACACCGGGGAGCTGTTTTTT.